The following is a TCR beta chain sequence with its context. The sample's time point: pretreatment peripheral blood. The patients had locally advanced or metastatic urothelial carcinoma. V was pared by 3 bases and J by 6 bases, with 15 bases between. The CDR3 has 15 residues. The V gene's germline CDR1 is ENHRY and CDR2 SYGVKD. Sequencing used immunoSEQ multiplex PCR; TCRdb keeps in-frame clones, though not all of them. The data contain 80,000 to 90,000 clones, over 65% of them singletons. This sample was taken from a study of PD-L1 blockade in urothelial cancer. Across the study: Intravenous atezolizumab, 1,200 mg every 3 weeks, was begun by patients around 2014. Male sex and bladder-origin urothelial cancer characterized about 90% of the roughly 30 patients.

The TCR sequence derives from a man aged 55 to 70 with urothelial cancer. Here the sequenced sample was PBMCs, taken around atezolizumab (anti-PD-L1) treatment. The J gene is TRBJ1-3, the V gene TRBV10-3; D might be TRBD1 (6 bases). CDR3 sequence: CAISERVQGSNTIYF. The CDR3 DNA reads TGTGCCATCAGTGAACGGGTACAGGGTTCAAACACCATATATTTT.